The next 30 T cell receptor beta chains were all read from a single sample in a study of blood T cell repertoires in COVID-19. Sequenced by immunoSEQ multiplex PCR; TCRdb stores in-frame clones only, minus some. Seen here are about 210,000 clones, about four fifths observed once, and the top ten hold less than 3.5%. The sequenced material came from peripheral blood. The receptors shown here come from a man aged 50-60 years with active or convalescent COVID-19.

The gene calls are TRBV30 and TRBJ1-1, with D unclear. The CDR3 contains 12 residues. Germline V gene sequence: CDR1 GTSNPN, CDR2 SVGIG (reference sequence). V gave up 6 bases and J gave up 6 bases, with 14 bases separating them. CDR3 loop: CACSYLAAEAFF. CDR3 DNA: TGTGCCTGCTCCTATTTGGCGGCTGAAGCTTTCTTT.

This clone was picked up one time. V is TRBV11-2 and J is TRBJ1-1; tentative D call: TRBD1 (5 bases). V was clipped by 1 base and J by 8 bases, with 11 bases between them. The CDR3 is 13 residues long. The V gene's germline CDR1 is SGHAT and CDR2 FQNNGV. The CDR3: CASSLGGAGEAFF. CDR3 DNA sequence: TGTGCCAGCAGCTTAGGCGGGGCAGGGGAAGCTTTCTTT.

This clone has a handful of counts. This rearrangement joins TRBV5-4 to TRBJ1-2; D remains ambiguous. There are 13 residues in the CDR3. Per germline, CDR1 SGHNT and CDR2 YYREEE (reference sequence). Between the trimmed V and J ends, which lost 5 bases and 3 bases, there was a span of 11 bases. The CDR3 here is CASRPAQDYGYTF. CDR3 DNA sequence: TGTGCCAGCAGGCCAGCCCAGGACTATGGCTACACCTTC.

This rearrangement joins TRBV28 to TRBJ2-1; the match to TRBD1 covers 7 bases. Germline trimming cut 7 bases from V and 3 bases from J; bases unmatched to any gene: 12. The CDR3 length is 16 residues. Germline V CDR1 and CDR2: MDHEN, SYDVKM. CDR3 DNA: TGTGCCAGCATGACCCGGCTCGCAGGGGGCTACAATGAGCAGTTCTTC. It is translated as CASMTRLAGGYNEQFF.

The chain has TRBV19 and TRBJ2-1, with 7 positions matching TRBD1. This CDR3 region has 15 residues. With V trimmed by 4 bases and J by 3 bases, 6 bases remained unmatched. Germline loops: CDR1 LNHDA, CDR2 SQIVND (reference sequence). The CDR3 nucleotides read TGTGCCAGTAGTAGGGATGACAGGGTCTACAATGAGCAGTTCTTC. Protein product: CASSRDDRVYNEQFF.

The chain recombines TRBV12-3 or TRBV12-4 with TRBJ1-1; D may be TRBD1 (5 bases). Deletions cut 1 base from V and 11 bases from J, with 14 bases between. There are 13 residues in the CDR3. CDR3 region: CASSLDGGNRAFF. The DNA of the CDR3 is TGTGCCAGCAGTTTAGATGGGGGGAATAGGGCTTTCTTT.

The rearrangement uses TRBV9 and TRBJ1-2; possibly TRBD1 for D (6 bases). Germline CDR1 is SGDLS and CDR2 is YYNGEE. Trimming shortened V by 5 bases and J by 4 bases, and 18 bases separated the two germline ends. The CDR3 runs 15 residues. The chain's CDR3 is CASRPAVQGPYGYTF. As DNA, the CDR3 is TGTGCCAGCAGGCCGGCGGTACAGGGCCCCTATGGCTACACCTTC.

This clone was observed a handful of times. The rearrangement uses TRBV11-2 and TRBJ1-2; the match to TRBD1 covers 7 bases. The CDR3 spans 14 residues. CDR1 is SGHAT, CDR2 FQNNGV, per germline. The trim removed 3 bases at V and 4 bases at J, leaving 5 bases unmatched. The CDR3 protein is CASSLGQKIYGYTF. The CDR3 nucleotides are TGTGCCAGCAGCTTGGGACAGAAGATCTATGGCTACACCTTC.

The chain uses TRBV5-1 and TRBJ2-3; tentative D call: TRBD1 (5 bases). CDR1 and CDR2 from the germline V gene are SGHRS and YFSETQ. Trimming pared 4 bases from V and 4 bases from J, leaving 13 bases between. The CDR3 spans 14 residues. The CDR3 region has the DNA TGCGCCAGCAGCGCTGGCCAGGGTCCAGATACGCAGTATTTT. This translates into CASSAGQGPDTQYF.

V usage is TRBV7-2 and J usage is TRBJ1-4; D ambiguous. CDR1 and CDR2 (germline): SGHTA, FQGNSA. Deletions cut 5 bases from V and 8 bases from J, with 12 bases between. The CDR3 is 13 amino acids. In DNA form, the CDR3 reads TGTGCCAGCAGCCCCCGGAGGACGGAAAAACTGTTTTTT. This sequence encodes CASSPRRTEKLFF.

The table lists this clone with a few counts. J is TRBJ2-3 and V is TRBV27; 11 nucleotides line up with TRBD2. Trimming cost V 8 bases and J 4 bases; bases outside gene matches: 11. This CDR3 contains 16 residues. CDR1 and CDR2 (germline): MNHEY, SMNVEV (reference sequence). The CDR3 DNA sequence: TGTGCCAGCCGGACTAGCGGGCTCGTGGGGGCAGATACGCAGTATTTT. It is translated as CASRTSGLVGADTQYF.

This rearrangement joins TRBV3-1 (or the pseudogene TRBV3-2) to TRBJ1-2, with 11 bases matching TRBD1. V shed 1 base, J shed 6 bases, and the junction held 4 bases outside the gene matches. The CDR3 consists of 15 residues. Germline assignment: CDR1 LGHDT and CDR2 YNNKEL (reference sequence). The CDR3 nucleotides are TGTGCCAGCAGCCAAGGGGACAGGGGGATACATGGCTACACCTTC. Amino acids: CASSQGDRGIHGYTF.

The chain's CDR3 is CASSLVFGGPGANVLTF. In nucleotides, the CDR3 is TGTGCCAGCAGCTTAGTATTCGGGGGGCCCGGGGCCAACGTCCTGACTTTC. The V call is TRBV11-2, the J call TRBJ2-6; a weak D match, TRBD2 (7 bases). Trimming removed 1 base at V and 4 bases at J, with 14 bases between. The CDR3 covers 17 residues. The germline CDR1 and CDR2 sequences are SGHAT and FQNNGV. Using reference TRBV11-2 and TRBJ2-6 for the parts outside the CDR3, the full variable domain is EAGVAQSPRYKIIEKRQSVAFWCNPISGHATLYWYQQILGQGPKLLIQFQNNGVVDDSQLPKDRFSAERLKGVDSTLKIQPAKLEDSAVYLCASSLVFGGPGANVLTFGAGSRLTVL.

As concerns this clone: This sample also contains other DNA sequences that code for the same CDR3. V gene TRBV5-1 combines with J gene TRBJ1-3; 7 nucleotides align to TRBD1. The CDR3 consists of 14 residues. Per germline, CDR1 SGHRS and CDR2 YFSETQ. Trimming at V came to 0 bases and at J to 7 bases, leaving 4 bases not matched to a gene. The CDR3 nucleotides are TGCGCCAGCAGCTTGGCGCAGGGGGTGAACACCATATATTTT. It yields the protein CASSLAQGVNTIYF.

This chain joins TRBV9 and TRBJ2-3; possible D gene TRBD2, 6 bases. Germline values: CDR1 SGDLS, CDR2 YYNGEE. Deletions cut 0 bases from V and 6 bases from J, with 14 bases between. The CDR3 consists of 15 residues. CDR3 coding DNA: TGTGCCAGCAGCGTAGCACAGCGGGTAGGGGATACGCAGTATTTT. It translates to CASSVAQRVGDTQYF.

The chain recombines TRBV3-1 (or the pseudogene TRBV3-2) with TRBJ2-7; TRBD2 matches 9 bases. The J segment lost 4 bases and the V segment lost 1 base, leaving 5 bases of the junction unmatched. The CDR3 is made up of 15 amino acids. Germline CDR1 LGHDT, CDR2 YNNKEL (reference sequence). In DNA form, the CDR3 reads TGTGCCAGCAGCCAAGGCGGGGGGGAAGGATACGAGCAGTACTTC. It yields the protein CASSQGGGEGYEQYF.

This clone came up once. The V and J genes are TRBV20-1 and TRBJ2-7; possibly TRBD1 for D (5 bases). Germline loops: CDR1 DFQATT, CDR2 SNEGSKA (reference sequence). The CDR3 consists of 11 residues. CDR3 in DNA: TGCAGGGCAGGACAAGGGTACGAGCAGTACTTC. It is translated as CRAGQGYEQYF.

The V and J genes are TRBV30 and TRBJ1-6; maybe TRBD1 (5 bases). The CDR3 totals 16 residues. V gave up 1 base and J gave up 8 bases, with 18 bases separating them. CDR1 and CDR2 from the germline V gene are GTSNPN and SVGIG (reference sequence). The CDR3 loop reads CAWSGRGGIWDSPLHF. Here the CDR3 DNA reads TGTGCCTGGAGTGGACGGGGGGGGATTTGGGATTCACCCCTCCACTTT.

The genes are TRBV5-1 and TRBJ2-3, with D tentatively TRBD1 (5 bases). Germline-derived CDR1 and CDR2 are SGHRS and YFSETQ. The CDR3 totals 15 residues. The V gene lost 0 bases and the J gene lost 0 bases, with 8 bases spanning the gap. CDR3 sequence reads: CASSLGHRSTDTQYF. The CDR3 region has the DNA TGCGCCAGCAGCTTGGGACACAGGAGCACAGATACGCAGTATTTT.

The CDR3 DNA reads as TGTGCCAGCAGGGCACAAGAACACTATGGCTACACCTTC. It specifies CASRAQEHYGYTF. The chain joins TRBV6-5 to TRBJ1-2; D gene unclear. The CDR3 is 13 residues long. Germline CDR1 is MNHEY and CDR2 is SVGAGI. The V gene lost 6 bases and the J gene lost 3 bases, with 11 bases spanning the gap.

The rearrangement uses TRBV10-3 and TRBJ1-5, with TRBD1 matching over 7 bases. This CDR3 comprises 15 residues. The V gene end was trimmed by 0 bases and the J gene end by 2 bases; junction bases not matched to a gene: 1. CDR1 is ENHRY and CDR2 is SYGVKD in the germline V gene. CDR3 amino acids: CAISESGQGNQPQHF. CDR3 nucleotide sequence: TGTGCCATCAGTGAGTCAGGACAGGGCAATCAGCCCCAGCATTTT.

The chain links TRBV10-2 to TRBJ2-5; 7 bases map to TRBD2. Unmatched junction bases numbered 9, after V lost 6 bases and J lost 5 bases. Per the germline V gene, CDR1 is WSHSY and CDR2 is SAAADI. This CDR3 is 14 amino acids long. The CDR3 spells CASSLTSVGETQYF. The CDR3 coding sequence is TGCGCCAGCAGCTTAACTAGCGTCGGCGAGACCCAGTACTTC.

The CDR3 nucleotides are TGTGCCACCAGCAGAGAGCGGGGAGCGGGGGCCGGCGAGCAGTACTTC. Its translation: CATSRERGAGAGEQYF. The rearrangement joins TRBV15 to TRBJ2-7, with 8 bases fitting TRBD2. Germline CDR1 and CDR2: LNHNV and YYDKDF (reference sequence). V lost 0 bases, J lost 6 bases, and 10 bases stayed unmatched. This CDR3 is 16 amino acids long.

The chain couples TRBV28 to TRBJ1-2, with D perhaps matching TRBD1 (6 bases). V lost 10 bases and J 0 bases, leaving 21 bases between the germline ends. The length of the CDR3 is 16 residues. From germline, CDR1 is MDHEN and CDR2 SYDVKM. The CDR3 DNA is TGTGCCATCCCCTCGGGGGGGACAAACGCTAACTATGGCTACACCTTC. This encodes CAIPSGGTNANYGYTF.

This chain joins TRBV5-1 and TRBJ2-2, with 13 bases aligning to TRBD2. The CDR3 runs to 17 residues. After removal of 4 bases from V and 1 base from J, the junction contained 4 bases not matched to a gene. CDR1 is SGHRS, CDR2 YFSETQ, per germline. CDR3 nucleotides: TGCGCCAGCAGCAGCTGGACTAGCGGGAGGAACACCGGGGAGCTGTTTTTT. It specifies CASSSWTSGRNTGELFF.

The J gene is TRBJ1-2, the V gene TRBV7-9; D possibly corresponds to TRBD1 (5 bases). Germline V lookup: CDR1 SEHNR, CDR2 FQNEAQ (reference sequence). V was trimmed by 9 bases and J by 4 bases, leaving 15 bases between them. CDR3 length: 13 amino acids. CDR3 amino acids: CASDSTILYGYTF. CDR3 bases: TGTGCCAGTGACAGTACCATACTCTATGGCTACACCTTC.

V gene TRBV7-9 combines with J gene TRBJ1-2, with 9 bases identical to TRBD1. The CDR3 has 18 residues. Germline V lookup: CDR1 SEHNR, CDR2 FQNEAQ (reference sequence). With 2 bases clipped from V and 4 bases from J, the junction kept 14 bases outside the gene matches. CDR3 nucleotides: TGTGCCAGCAGCTTATCCGAACCTTCGGGACAGGGAAGCTATGGCTACACCTTC. As protein: CASSLSEPSGQGSYGYTF. The full variable domain, in which reference TRBV7-9 and TRBJ1-2 provide the parts outside the CDR3, is DTGVSQNPRHKITKRGQNVTFRCDPISEHNRLYWYRQTLGQGPEFLTYFQNEAQLEKSRLLSDRFSAERPKGSFSTLEIQRTEQGDSAMYLCASSLSEPSGQGSYGYTFGSGTRLTVV.

The CDR3 sequence: CASSPPGRGDTQYF. The CDR3 coding sequence is TGTGCCAGCAGCCCCCCGGGCAGGGGTGATACGCAGTATTTT. V and J are TRBV11-2 and TRBJ2-3; D might be TRBD1 (6 bases). V shed 5 bases and J shed 6 bases, with 15 bases lying between them. Germline V gene sequence: CDR1 SGHAT, CDR2 FQNNGV. This CDR3 contains 14 residues.

The J gene is TRBJ2-7, the V gene TRBV21-1; the D segment call TRBD2 is taken from the table without a DNA check. TRBV21-1 is described as a pseudogene. The CDR3 length is 14 residues. The CDR3 loop is CASRTSGSLYEQYF. DNA of the CDR3: TGTGCCAGCAGAACTAGCGGGAGTCTCTACGAGCAGTACTTC.

This clone was counted only a few times. The V gene is TRBV10-1, the J gene TRBJ2-1, with a possible D match to TRBD1 (6 bases). There are 14 residues in the CDR3. V lost 7 bases and J lost 3, with 13 bases in between. Germline V gene sequence: CDR1 WNHNN, CDR2 SYGVQD (reference sequence). CDR3 sequence (DNA): TGCGCCAGCACTCCCGGGACATACTACAATGAGCAGTTCTTC. As protein: CASTPGTYYNEQFF.